A selection of T cell receptor beta chains follows, all from one sample in a study of blood T cells in healthy people across ages. Each CDR3 protein is one row after TCRdb ran MiXCR on the 5' RACE reads. The sample includes roughly 2 million distinct CDR3 sequences, roughly 49% seen only once; the top ten take less than 2.5%. The specimen was blood. The receptors were gathered from a woman between 35 and 50 years old in good health. Both conserved end residues are part of each CDR3. D genes are given only for firm matches. Some rows have no size entry. The others give once, few or many, or a class for an expanded clone.

TRBV7-8	few	TRBD2	TRBJ2-3	CASSFPLAGVADTQYF	TGTGCCAGCAGCTTTCCACTAGCGGGGGTTGCAGATACGCAGTATTTT
TRBV25-1	NA	NA	TRBJ2-4	CASSGTGAEKNIQYF	TGTGCCAGCAGTGGAACCGGGGCAGAGAAAAACATTCAGTACTTC
TRBV5-1	NA	NA	TRBJ2-3	CASSSSTRTDTQYF	TGCGCCAGCAGCTCATCGACTCGCACAGATACGCAGTATTTT
TRBV27	few	NA	TRBJ1-2	CASSKGSGYGYTF	TGTGCCAGCAGTAAGGGGTCGGGGTATGGCTACACCTTC
TRBV11-2	NA	TRBD1	TRBJ2-7	CASRDRGSYNEQYF	TGTGCCAGTCGAGACAGGGGCTCCTACAATGAGCAGTACTTC
TRBV6-2/TRBV6-3	NA	NA	TRBJ2-3	CASLASADTQYF	TGTGCCAGCTTAGCTAGCGCAGATACGCAGTATTTT
TRBV7-2	many	NA	TRBJ2-1	CASSPDTYNEQFF	TGTGCCAGCAGCCCAGACACCTACAATGAGCAGTTCTTC
TRBV9	NA	TRBD1	TRBJ2-5	CASSVEDQGAVETQYF	TGTGCCAGCAGCGTTGAGGATCAGGGGGCAGTGGAGACCCAGTACTTC
TRBV27	NA	NA	TRBJ2-3	CASSSHVTSTDTQYF	TGTGCCAGCAGTTCGCACGTAACTAGCACAGATACGCAGTATTTT
TRBV5-6	NA	NA	TRBJ1-5	CASSPKGLFSNQPQHF	TGTGCCAGCAGCCCGAAGGGACTTTTTAGCAATCAGCCCCAGCATTTT
TRBV4-3	NA	NA	TRBJ2-7	CASSQDLDVGVRREQYF	TGCGCCAGCAGCCAAGACCTTGACGTCGGCGTCCGGAGGGAGCAGTACTTC
TRBV29-1	NA	NA	TRBJ2-1	CSVSGTGNEQFF	TGCAGCGTTTCAGGGACGGGCAATGAGCAGTTCTTC
TRBV28	NA	NA	TRBJ2-3	CASSFGGPKADTQYF	TGTGCCAGCAGTTTTGGGGGCCCGAAGGCGGATACGCAGTATTTT
TRBV7-2	few	TRBD2	TRBJ2-5	CASSLEASGGASTYF	TGTGCCAGCAGCTTAGAGGCTAGCGGGGGGGCCTCCACGTACTTC
TRBV7-9	few	TRBD2	TRBJ2-7	CASSSRLAGNYEQYF	TGTGCCAGCAGTTCCCGACTAGCGGGGAACTACGAGCAGTACTTC
TRBV4-2	NA	TRBD2	TRBJ2-2	CASSQGLAGGPRNTGELFF	TGTGCCAGCAGCCAAGGCCTAGCGGGGGGGCCAAGGAACACCGGGGAGTTGTTTTTT
TRBV11-2	once	TRBD2	TRBJ2-7	CASSFTSGGLYEQYF	TGTGCCAGCAGCTTCACTAGCGGGGGACTCTACGAGCAGTACTTC
TRBV5-5	NA	NA	TRBJ1-4	CASSLEMKEKLFF	TGTGCCAGCAGCTTGGAAATGAAGGAAAAACTGTTTTTT
TRBV6-1	NA	NA	TRBJ2-7	CASSATGSDYEQYF	TGTGCCAGCAGTGCAACCGGGAGCGACTACGAGCAGTACTTC
TRBV9	NA	NA	TRBJ2-6	CASDRIQSGANVLTF	TGTGCCAGTGACAGAATCCAGTCTGGGGCCAACGTCCTGACTTTC
TRBV3-1	NA	NA	TRBJ2-7	CASSHPKSQYF	TGTGCCAGCAGTCATCCCAAATCCCAGTACTTC
TRBV27	NA	NA	TRBJ2-1	CASSNVAGVPPYNEQFF	TGTGCCAGCTCAAACGTGGCCGGGGTGCCACCCTACAATGAGCAGTTCTTC
TRBV6-2/TRBV6-3	many	NA	TRBJ2-1	CASSYRGSSYNEQFF	TGTGCCAGCAGTTACAGGGGAAGCTCCTACAATGAGCAGTTCTTC
TRBV7-6	NA	NA	TRBJ2-3	CASSLGQLADTQYF	TGTGCCAGCAGCTTAGGACAATTAGCAGATACGCAGTATTTT
TRBV5-1	NA	NA	TRBJ2-3	CASSRSTNTDTQYF	TGCGCCAGCAGCCGCTCGACAAACACAGATACGCAGTATTTT
TRBV7-2	NA	NA	TRBJ2-3	CASSRQSGGLTDTQYF	TGTGCCAGCAGTCGACAGTCAGGGGGGCTGACGGATACGCAGTATTTT
TRBV4-1	once	TRBD1	TRBJ2-7	CASSQAGTGLYF	TGCGCCAGCAGCCAAGCCGGGACAGGTCTGTACTTC
TRBV7-2	NA	NA	TRBJ2-5	CASSWNWDPQETQYF	TGTGCCAGCAGCTGGAACTGGGACCCCCAAGAGACCCAGTACTTC
TRBV2	NA	TRBD1	TRBJ2-5	CASSKQGATQETQYF	TGTGCCAGCAGCAAACAGGGGGCCACACAAGAGACCCAGTACTTC
TRBV24-1	NA	NA	TRBJ1-5	CAISSGGIGNQPQHF	TGTGCCATCAGCTCCGGGGGTATTGGCAATCAGCCCCAGCATTTT
TRBV13	NA	TRBD1	TRBJ1-6	CASSLGGTGTGNSPLHF	TGTGCCAGCAGCCTGGGAGGAACCGGGACAGGGAACTCACCCCTCCACTTT
TRBV12-3/TRBV12-4	NA	NA	TRBJ1-1	CASSFLRDTSWNTEAFF	TGTGCCAGCAGTTTCCTTCGGGACACGAGTTGGAACACTGAAGCTTTCTTT
TRBV29-1	NA	TRBD1	TRBJ2-1	CSESGQSRNEQFF	TGCAGCGAGTCGGGACAGTCACGCAATGAGCAGTTCTTC
TRBV20-1	NA	TRBD2	TRBJ2-1	CTPLRGGNGEQFF	TGCACCCCCTTACGGGGGGGCAATGGTGAGCAGTTCTTC
TRBV20-1	NA	TRBD1	TRBJ2-3	CSAAHPLTGASTDTQYF	TGCAGTGCGGCCCACCCCCTGACAGGGGCAAGCACAGATACGCAGTATTTT
TRBV7-2	NA	NA	TRBJ2-6	CASSLGPPGANVLTF	TGTGCCAGCAGCTTAGGCCCCCCCGGGGCCAACGTCCTGACTTTC
TRBV15	NA	TRBD1	TRBJ2-4	CATSRDLGRGLAKNIQYF	TGTGCCACCAGCAGAGATTTGGGCAGGGGGCTGGCCAAAAACATTCAGTACTTC
TRBV7-9	few	NA	TRBJ2-1	CASSLETAGLAIRDEQFF	TGTGCCAGCAGCTTAGAAACCGCCGGACTGGCCATCCGTGATGAGCAGTTCTTC
TRBV24-1	NA	NA	TRBJ2-3	CATNAPELDTQYF	TGTGCCACCAATGCTCCCGAGCTAGATACGCAGTATTTT
TRBV7-9	NA	NA	TRBJ1-2	CASSVSGANYGYTF	TGTGCCAGCAGCGTCTCGGGTGCGAACTATGGCTACACCTTC
TRBV20-1	NA	TRBD2	TRBJ2-7	CSAPSSGLANYEQYF	TGCAGTGCCCCGAGCTCGGGACTAGCGAACTACGAGCAGTACTTC
TRBV7-9	NA	NA	TRBJ2-1	CASSLWFQDEQFF	TGTGCCAGCAGCTTATGGTTCCAGGATGAGCAGTTCTTC
TRBV6-5	NA	TRBD1	TRBJ2-2	CASSYSGRGHTGELFF	TGTGCCAGCAGTTACTCGGGCAGGGGGCACACCGGGGAGCTGTTTTTT
TRBV7-8	NA	NA	TRBJ2-3	CASSLALLSTDTQYF	TGTGCCAGCAGCTTAGCGTTGCTTTCCACAGATACGCAGTATTTT
TRBV12-3/TRBV12-4	NA	TRBD2	TRBJ2-5	CASSGLAGGMRETQYF	TGTGCCAGCAGTGGACTAGCGGGAGGTATGCGAGAGACCCAGTACTTC
TRBV18	few	TRBD1	TRBJ2-7	CASSPPSGTGSHEQYF	TGTGCCAGCTCACCGCCCTCCGGGACAGGCTCCCACGAGCAGTACTTC
TRBV12-3/TRBV12-4	NA	NA	TRBJ2-3	CASRLHGDTQYF	TGTGCCAGCAGACTTCACGGGGATACGCAGTATTTT
TRBV20-1	NA	TRBD1	TRBJ1-6	CSAPSTGQGLSPLHF	TGCAGTGCTCCAAGTACGGGACAGGGTTTGTCACCCCTCCACTTT
TRBV6-6	few	TRBD1	TRBJ1-6	CASSWDGQGTRSPLHF	TGTGCCAGCAGTTGGGACGGACAGGGAACTAGGTCACCCCTCCACTTT
TRBV14	NA	NA	TRBJ2-1	CASSQDPIRALSYNEQFF	TGTGCCAGCAGCCAAGATCCGATCAGGGCCCTCTCCTACAATGAGCAGTTCTTC
TRBV29-1	few	TRBD2	TRBJ2-1	CSVVAGGLYNEQFF	TGCAGCGTCGTAGCGGGGGGGTTATACAATGAGCAGTTCTTC
TRBV6-1	NA	NA	TRBJ2-1	CASSATPGQYRNEQFF	TGTGCCAGCAGTGCGACCCCTGGACAGTATAGAAATGAGCAGTTCTTC
TRBV11-1	NA	NA	TRBJ2-5	CASSPGHSQETQYF	TGTGCCAGCAGTCCCGGACACAGCCAAGAGACCCAGTACTTC
TRBV12-3/TRBV12-4	NA	NA	TRBJ2-5	CASSPSGGGGLYGTQYF	TGTGCCAGCAGCCCATCTGGGGGGGGGGGCCTTTACGGGACCCAGTACTTC